Many counts were recorded for the clone carrying this T cell receptor beta chain. Its antigen is undetermined. V was clipped by 7 bases and J by 4 bases; unmatched bases: 8. The CDR3 loop spans 14 amino acids. Germline CDR1 and CDR2: DFQATT and SNEGSKA (reference sequence). This entry belongs to a study of T cells in Graves' hyperthyroidism and ophthalmopathy. Whole-study findings and limits: Blood also showed most of the thyroid clonotypes that were expanded above 0.001.

Amplification yielded TCR beta CDR3 regions, with RNA transcripts as the source. Primed by the HTBI set, a first-round RT-PCR was run on the TCR CDR3. MiXCR, applied by TCRdb to the multiplex PCR reads, yields one record per CDR3 protein. The table includes about 560,000 distinct CDR3 sequences, over 15% detected once. Patients were aged 18 to 65, had disease duration under 2 months, and had newly diagnosed hyperthyroidism. This TCR was recovered from a woman aged 18-29 years with Graves' hyperthyroidism. The sequenced sample was blood. This sequence joins TRBV20-1 and TRBJ2-5; 11 bases line up with TRBD2. CDR3 sequence: CSGFSGRARETQYF. The CDR3 DNA is TGCAGTGGTTTTAGCGGGAGGGCCAGAGAGACCCAGTACTTC.